The 18 T cell receptor beta chains below were found in one sample sequenced in a study of shared clonotypes between healthy human individuals. The assay was immunoSEQ multiplex PCR, and TCRdb's table has in-frame clones only and misses some. Altogether 2 million to 2.5 million clones are present, just under 95% being singletons, with the ten largest covering about 0.41%. Sequencing was carried out using naive CD4+ T cells from PBMCs. The sample's subset: CD45RA+ positively selected. The receptor set was obtained from a man younger than 35 in good health. Some clones in this sample may be carry-over from other donors' samples.

The chain is built from TRBV27 and TRBJ2-6, with 10 positions matching TRBD1. The ends lost 4 bases at V and 0 bases at J; junction bases unmatched: 3. This CDR3 is 17 amino acids long. Germline V CDR1 and CDR2: MNHEY, SMNVEV (reference sequence). The CDR3 bases are TGTGCCAGCAGTTCGGGACAGGGGTTCTCTGGGGCCAACGTCCTGACTTTC. Residues: CASSSGQGFSGANVLTF.

The rearrangement joins TRBV7-2 to TRBJ2-1, with 12 bases lining up with TRBD2. This CDR3 contains 20 residues. Losses at the gene ends were 0 bases for V and 1 base for J; bases not matched to a gene: 10. Germline V lookup: CDR1 SGHTA, CDR2 FQGNSA. The CDR3 DNA reads as TGTGCCAGCAGCTTAGCCAGGACTAGCGGGACGCTCGGATCCTACAATGAGCAGTTCTTC. Encoded protein: CASSLARTSGTLGSYNEQFF.

V usage is TRBV25-1 and J usage is TRBJ2-2; D tentatively reads TRBD1 or TRBD2 (5 bases each). Germline V gives CDR1 MGHDK, CDR2 SYGVNS. V was shortened by 10 bases and J by 4 bases, with 16 bases between the two germline ends. This CDR3 has 14 residues. CDR3 DNA: TGTGCCACCCGAGGGCAGGGAAGCACCGGGGAGCTGTTTTTT. Its translation: CATRGQGSTGELFF.

For the CDR3, the DNA is TGTGCCATTAGACCCGGGACAGGGAATCAGCCCCAGCATTTT. Translated: CAIRPGTGNQPQHF. The chain combines TRBV10-3 with TRBJ1-5; 9 positions agree with TRBD1. The CDR3 contains 14 residues. The germline V gene encodes CDR1 ENHRY and CDR2 SYGVKD. J lost 4 bases, V lost 9 bases, and 7 bases had no gene match.

The DNA of the CDR3 is TGTGCCAGTACTCAGGGGGTTCCGGATGCTGGGGCCAACGTCCTGACTTTC. As protein: CASTQGVPDAGANVLTF. The V gene is TRBV19, the J gene TRBJ2-6, with TRBD1 identical over 7 bases. In germline, CDR1 is LNHDA, CDR2 SQIVND (reference sequence). Trimming cost V 7 bases and J 2 bases; bases outside gene matches: 11. The CDR3 sequence is 17 residues long.

The chain employs TRBV14 and TRBJ1-2, with D possibly TRBD1 on 5 matching bases. Germline assignment: CDR1 SGHDN and CDR2 FVKESK. V dropped 1 base and J dropped 4 bases, with 10 bases sitting between them. The CDR3 totals 14 residues. The CDR3 loop reads CASSQVRGTYGYTF. The CDR3 DNA is TGTGCCAGCAGCCAAGTCCGGGGGACCTATGGCTACACCTTC.

Comments on this clone: This sample also contains other DNA sequences that code for the same CDR3. The chain couples TRBV5-1 to TRBJ2-1; D may be TRBD1 or TRBD2 (5 bases each). Germline values: CDR1 SGHRS, CDR2 YFSETQ. Trimming removed 0 bases from V and 5 bases from J, with 12 bases in between. The CDR3 totals 15 residues. The CDR3 bases are TGCGCCAGCAGCTTGGGTGGGACCACTAACAATGAGCAGTTCTTC. It specifies CASSLGGTTNNEQFF.

In its sample, this clone was seen a few times. The rearrangement joins TRBV7-2 to TRBJ1-4; no definite D call. Germline V gene sequence: CDR1 SGHTA, CDR2 FQGNSA. V lost 3 bases and J lost 12, with 17 bases in between. This CDR3 is 14 amino acids long. For the CDR3, the DNA is TGTGCCAGCAGCTTGGTGAGATCCGGGAGTGAACTGTTTTTT. This gives the protein CASSLVRSGSELFF.

This clone has a single count. This chain joins TRBV5-1 and TRBJ2-7; no clear D gene. Germline lookup yields CDR1 SGHRS and CDR2 YFSETQ. This CDR3 contains 16 residues. Trimming cost V 1 base and J 6 bases, with 20 bases left between them. The CDR3 reads CASSLMIRARSGEQYF. In nucleotides, the CDR3 is TGCGCCAGCAGCTTGATGATAAGGGCCCGGTCCGGCGAGCAGTACTTC. The complete variable domain, with remaining parts taken from reference TRBV5-1 and TRBJ2-7, reads KAGVTQTPRYLIKTRGQQVTLSCSPISGHRSVSWYQQTPGQGLQFLFEYFSETQRNKGNFPGRFSGRQFSNSRSEMNVSTLELGDSALYLCASSLMIRARSGEQYFGPGTRLTVT.

The chain carries TRBV28 and TRBJ1-2, with 8 bases matching TRBD1. Germline CDR1 reads MDHEN; CDR2 reads SYDVKM. V was clipped by 5 bases and J by 8 bases; unmatched bases: 13. The CDR3 runs 15 residues. CDR3 in DNA: TGTGCCAGCAGTCAACCCCGGACAGGGACCGCCGGCTACACCTTC. This gives the protein CASSQPRTGTAGYTF.

This clone has only a few counts. The rearrangement uses TRBV6-5 and TRBJ1-5, with D unclear. The CDR3 totals 14 residues. Deletions cut 5 bases from V and 6 bases from J, with 14 bases between. CDR1 is MNHEY, CDR2 SVGAGI, per germline. The CDR3 DNA reads as TGTGCCAGCAGTCCTCCCCCGACCCGTCAGCCCCAGCATTTT. Translated: CASSPPPTRQPQHF.

This CDR3 reads CASSLADRVDTQYF. Here the CDR3 DNA reads TGCGCCAGCAGCTTGGCCGACAGGGTGGATACGCAGTATTTT. This chain links TRBV5-1 with TRBJ2-3; 7 bases align to TRBD1. With 0 bases clipped from V and 6 bases from J, the junction kept 4 bases outside the gene matches. This CDR3 has 14 residues. Germline CDR1 is SGHRS and CDR2 is YFSETQ.

Only one count was recorded for this clone. J is TRBJ2-1 and V is TRBV9; D is ambiguous. Looked up from germline, CDR1 is SGDLS and CDR2 is YYNGEE. The CDR3 covers 15 residues. Trimming cost V 4 bases and J 6 bases, with 17 bases left between them. As DNA, the CDR3 is TGTGCCAGCAGCACACGAGAAAGAACCCCCAATGAGCAGTTCTTC. This encodes CASSTRERTPNEQFF.

This chain links TRBV7-8 with TRBJ1-1; D is unclear. The germline CDR1 and CDR2 sequences are SGHVS and FQNEAQ. V lost 2 bases, J lost 1 base, and 11 bases lay in between. CDR3 length equals 15 residues. Here the CDR3 reads CASSLWVAENTEAFF. CDR3 DNA sequence: TGTGCCAGCAGCTTATGGGTTGCGGAGAACACTGAAGCTTTCTTT.

The chain employs TRBV18 and TRBJ2-7; 13 bases are a match to TRBD2. Per germline, CDR1 KGHSH and CDR2 LQKENI. CDR3 length equals 16 residues. Trimming removed 1 base from V and 3 bases from J; junction bases left unmatched: 3. The CDR3 nucleotides are TGTGCCAGCTCACCACGGGGGACTAGCGGGATCTACGAGCAGTACTTC. Its protein is CASSPRGTSGIYEQYF.

The genes are TRBV28 and TRBJ1-1; no reliable D call. The V gene's germline CDR1 is MDHEN and CDR2 SYDVKM. V lost 7 bases and J 0 bases, leaving 12 bases between the germline ends. The CDR3 runs 14 residues. CDR3 loop: CASIRSGMNTEAFF. The CDR3 DNA follows: TGTGCCAGCATACGTTCGGGGATGAACACTGAAGCTTTCTTT. Full variable domain (rest looked up from reference TRBV28 and TRBJ1-1): DVKVTQSSRYLVKRTGEKVFLECVQDMDHENMFWYRQDPGLGLRLIYFSYDVKMKEKGDIPEGYSVSREKKERFSLILESASTNQTSMYLCASIRSGMNTEAFFGQGTRLTVV.

As concerns this clone: Relative to the germline gene, one junction end is altered; a read error may explain this. The sample contains more than one DNA sequence encoding this CDR3. The chain recombines TRBV27 with TRBJ1-1; tentatively, D is TRBD1 (5 bases). The CDR3 is 14 residues long. The germline gives CDR1 MNHEY, CDR2 SMNVEV (reference sequence). The DNA of the CDR3 is TGTGCCAGCAGCCACCGGGGGGGGAACACTGAAGCCTTCTTT. As protein: CASSHRGGNTEAFF.

This sequence joins TRBV9 and TRBJ1-1; D is unresolved. V was shortened by 0 bases and J by 1 base, with 13 bases between the two germline ends. The CDR3 runs 16 residues. CDR1 and CDR2 from the germline V gene are SGDLS and YYNGEE. CDR3 nucleotides: TGTGCCAGCAGCGTAGCTACGAACGGTAAGAACACTGAAGCTTTCTTT. Its protein product is CASSVATNGKNTEAFF.